This TCR beta chain was observed in a study of shared clonotypes between healthy human individuals. Whole-study findings and limits: Clonotypes shared by all four donors outscored non-shared clonotypes in generation probability.

Concerning this clone: Its target is not known.

Per germline, CDR1 SGHRS and CDR2 YFSETQ. The CDR3 length is 15 residues. Trimming left V 3 bases short and J 3 bases short, with 14 bases between. Replicate sorted-subset PCRs were loaded with about 0.2 ug DNA, 30,000 to 35,000 T cell genomes. Clones were sequenced by immunoSEQ multiplex PCR, and TCRdb holds only the in-frame ones, with some missing. The top ten clones hold more than 9% of a sample with 300,000 to 400,000 clones, roughly 70% of them seen once. This TCR derives from a man aged 30 to 45 in good health. This chain joins TRBV5-1 and TRBJ2-3; D is unclear. Sequenced input: memory CD4+ T cells sorted from blood. The subset denotes: CD45RA-negative fraction. CDR3 region: CASSWALRMTDTQYF. The CDR3 DNA follows: TGCGCCAGCAGCTGGGCCCTTAGGATGACAGATACGCAGTATTTT. Complete variable domain (other parts from reference TRBV5-1 and TRBJ2-3): KAGVTQTPRYLIKTRGQQVTLSCSPISGHRSVSWYQQTPGQGLQFLFEYFSETQRNKGNFPGRFSGRQFSNSRSEMNVSTLELGDSALYLCASSWALRMTDTQYFGPGTRLTVL.